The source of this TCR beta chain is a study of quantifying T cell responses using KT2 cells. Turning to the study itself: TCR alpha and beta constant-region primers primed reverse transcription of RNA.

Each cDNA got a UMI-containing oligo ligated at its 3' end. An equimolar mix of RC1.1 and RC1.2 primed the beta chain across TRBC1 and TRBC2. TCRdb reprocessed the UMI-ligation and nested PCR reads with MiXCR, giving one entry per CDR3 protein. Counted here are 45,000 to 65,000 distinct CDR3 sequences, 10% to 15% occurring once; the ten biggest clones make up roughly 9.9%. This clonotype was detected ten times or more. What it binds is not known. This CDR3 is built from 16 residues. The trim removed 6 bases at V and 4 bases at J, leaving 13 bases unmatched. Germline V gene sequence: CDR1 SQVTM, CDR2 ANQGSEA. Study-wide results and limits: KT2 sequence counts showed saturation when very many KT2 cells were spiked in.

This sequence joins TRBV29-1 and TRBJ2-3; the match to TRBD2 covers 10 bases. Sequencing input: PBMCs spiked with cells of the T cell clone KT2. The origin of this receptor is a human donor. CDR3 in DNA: TGCAGCGTAAGCGGGAGGGCGCAAGGGGGCCCAGATACGCAGTATTTT. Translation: CSVSGRAQGGPDTQYF.